This T cell receptor (beta chain) derives from a study of cytomegalovirus exposure and HLA in healthy donors. V was clipped by 4 bases and J by 5 bases, with 12 bases between them. CDR3 length: 13 amino acids. CDR1 and CDR2 from the germline V gene are GTSNPN and SVGIG (reference sequence). Researchers ran the PCR with 60 Vbeta and 13 Jbeta primers. Measured with immunoSEQ multiplex PCR; TCRdb has only the in-frame clones, and not every one. Here the sample spans about 95,000 clones, 60% to 80% being singletons. The genes are TRBV30 and TRBJ1-5; a weak D match, TRBD1 (5 bases). The sample comprised PBMCs. The clonotype was recovered from a man between 60 and 75 years old in good health and CMV-seronegative. The CDR3 is CAWTLGVDQPQHF. CDR3 nucleotide sequence: TGTGCCTGGACCCTAGGGGTAGATCAGCCCCAGCATTTT.